This entry is about one T cell receptor beta chain. The table came from immunoSEQ multiplex PCR; TCRdb's copy has only in-frame clones and leaves some out. The sample includes approximately 980,000 clones, over 75% of them seen just once. CDR1 is SQVTM, CDR2 ANQGSEA, per germline. V was pared by 5 bases and J by 2 bases, with 10 bases between. CDR3 size: 12 residues. Adults of Caucasian background living in Nashville, Tennessee made up all donors. Negatively enriched CD4+ T cells were divided by CD45RA into naive and memory. This specimen comes from a study of shared clonotypes between healthy human individuals. Study-wide background: The study used three CD4 naive, three CD4 memory, two CD8 naive and one CD8 memory plate per donor.

The gene calls are TRBV29-1 and TRBJ2-7; D uncertain. The origin of this receptor is a man younger than 35 in good health. Sequencing input: memory CD4+ T cells sorted from blood. Subset of the sample: CD45RA-negative fraction. CDR3 amino acids: CSVTNSPYEQYF. Written as DNA, the CDR3 is TGCAGCGTTACTAACAGTCCCTACGAGCAGTACTTC.